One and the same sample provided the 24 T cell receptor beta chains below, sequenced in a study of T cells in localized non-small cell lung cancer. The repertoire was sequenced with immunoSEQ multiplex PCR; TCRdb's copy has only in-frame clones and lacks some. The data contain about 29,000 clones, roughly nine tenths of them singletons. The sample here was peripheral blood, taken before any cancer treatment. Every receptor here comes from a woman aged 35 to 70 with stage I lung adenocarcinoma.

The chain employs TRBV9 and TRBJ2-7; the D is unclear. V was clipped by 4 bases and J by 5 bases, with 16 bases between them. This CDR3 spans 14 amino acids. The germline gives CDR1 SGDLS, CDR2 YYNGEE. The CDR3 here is CASSLRPFVDEQYF. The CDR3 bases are TGTGCCAGCAGCCTAAGACCTTTTGTCGACGAGCAGTACTTC.

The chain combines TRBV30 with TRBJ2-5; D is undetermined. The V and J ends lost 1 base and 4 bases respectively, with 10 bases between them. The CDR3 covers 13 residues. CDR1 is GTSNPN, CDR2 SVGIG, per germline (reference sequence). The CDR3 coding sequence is TGTGCCTGGAGTGGCGGCAGTGTAGAGACCCAGTACTTC. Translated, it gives CAWSGGSVETQYF.

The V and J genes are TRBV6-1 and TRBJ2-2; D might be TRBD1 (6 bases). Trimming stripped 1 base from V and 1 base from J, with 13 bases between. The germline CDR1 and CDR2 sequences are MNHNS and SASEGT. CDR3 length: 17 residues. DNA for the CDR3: TGTGCCAGCAGTGAAGGGGGTTGGGACAAGAACACCGGGGAGCTGTTTTTT. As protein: CASSEGGWDKNTGELFF.

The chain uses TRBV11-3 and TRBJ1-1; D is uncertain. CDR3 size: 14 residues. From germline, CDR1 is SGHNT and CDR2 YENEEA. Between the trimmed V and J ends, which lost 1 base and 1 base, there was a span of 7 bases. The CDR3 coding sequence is TGTGCCAGCAGCTTAGGCGGGAGGAACACTGAAGCTTTCTTT. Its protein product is CASSLGGRNTEAFF.

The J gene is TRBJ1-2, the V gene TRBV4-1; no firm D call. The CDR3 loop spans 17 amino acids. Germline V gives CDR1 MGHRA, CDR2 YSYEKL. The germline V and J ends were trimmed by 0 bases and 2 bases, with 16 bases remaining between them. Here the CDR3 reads CASSQEVGTAYNYGYTF. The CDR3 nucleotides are TGCGCCAGCAGCCAAGAAGTCGGAACAGCATACAACTATGGCTACACCTTC.

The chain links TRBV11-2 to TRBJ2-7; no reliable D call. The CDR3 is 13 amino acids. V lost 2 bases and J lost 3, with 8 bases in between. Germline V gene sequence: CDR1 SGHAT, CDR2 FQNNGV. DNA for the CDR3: TGTGCCAGCAGCTTAATTGACATCTACGAGCAGTACTTC. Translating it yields CASSLIDIYEQYF.

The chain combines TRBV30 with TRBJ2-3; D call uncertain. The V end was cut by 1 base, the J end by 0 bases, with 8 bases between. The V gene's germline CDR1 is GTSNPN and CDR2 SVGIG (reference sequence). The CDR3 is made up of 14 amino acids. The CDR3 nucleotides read TGTGCCTGGAGTGACGGATCTAGCACAGATACGCAGTATTTT. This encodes CAWSDGSSTDTQYF.

The CDR3 loop reads CASSPGTGVTYEQYF. For the CDR3, the DNA is TGTGCCAGCAGCCCCGGGACAGGGGTTACCTACGAGCAGTACTTC. V and J are TRBV4-2 and TRBJ2-7; 10 bases map to TRBD1. The CDR3 loop spans 15 amino acids. Germline V gene lookup returns CDR1 LGHNA and CDR2 YNFKEQ. V shed 4 bases, J shed 2 bases, and the junction held 5 bases outside the gene matches.

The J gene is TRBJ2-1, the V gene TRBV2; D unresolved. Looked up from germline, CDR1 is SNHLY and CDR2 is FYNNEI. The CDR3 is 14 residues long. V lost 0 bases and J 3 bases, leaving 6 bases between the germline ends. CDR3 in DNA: TGTGCCAGCAGTGAAGCCCGTAGCTACAATGAGCAGTTCTTC. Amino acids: CASSEARSYNEQFF.

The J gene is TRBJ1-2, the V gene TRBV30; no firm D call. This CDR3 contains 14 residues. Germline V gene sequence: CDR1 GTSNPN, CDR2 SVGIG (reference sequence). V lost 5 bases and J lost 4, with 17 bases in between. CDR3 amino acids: CAWYRGTGPYGYTF. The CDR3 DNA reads TGTGCCTGGTATCGAGGCACTGGGCCCTATGGCTACACCTTC.

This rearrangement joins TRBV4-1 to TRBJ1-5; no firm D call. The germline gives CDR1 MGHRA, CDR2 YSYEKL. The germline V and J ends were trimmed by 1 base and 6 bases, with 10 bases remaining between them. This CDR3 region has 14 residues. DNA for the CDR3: TGCGCCAGCAGCCAAGGGCTGGGCGTTCAGCCCCAGCATTTT. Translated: CASSQGLGVQPQHF.

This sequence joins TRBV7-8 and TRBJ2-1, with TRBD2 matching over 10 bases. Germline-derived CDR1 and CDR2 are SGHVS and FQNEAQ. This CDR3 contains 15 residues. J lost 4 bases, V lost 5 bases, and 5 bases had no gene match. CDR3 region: CASSKRTSGYNEQFF. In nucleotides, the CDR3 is TGTGCCAGCAGCAAACGGACTAGCGGTTACAATGAGCAGTTCTTC.

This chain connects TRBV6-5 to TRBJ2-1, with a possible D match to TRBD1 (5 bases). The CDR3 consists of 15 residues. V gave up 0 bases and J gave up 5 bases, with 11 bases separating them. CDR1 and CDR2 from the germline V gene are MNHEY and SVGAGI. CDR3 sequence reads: CASSYSGLDDNEQFF. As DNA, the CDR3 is TGTGCCAGCAGTTACTCGGGGCTCGACGACAATGAGCAGTTCTTC.

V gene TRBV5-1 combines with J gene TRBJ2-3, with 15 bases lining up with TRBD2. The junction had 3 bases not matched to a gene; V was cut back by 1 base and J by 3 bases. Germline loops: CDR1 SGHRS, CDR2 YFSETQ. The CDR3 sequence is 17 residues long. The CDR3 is CASSLRGLAGGTDTQYF. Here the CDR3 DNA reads TGCGCCAGCAGCTTGCGGGGACTAGCGGGAGGAACAGATACGCAGTATTTT. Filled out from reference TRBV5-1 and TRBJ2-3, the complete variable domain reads KAGVTQTPRYLIKTRGQQVTLSCSPISGHRSVSWYQQTPGQGLQFLFEYFSETQRNKGNFPGRFSGRQFSNSRSEMNVSTLELGDSALYLCASSLRGLAGGTDTQYFGPGTRLTVL.

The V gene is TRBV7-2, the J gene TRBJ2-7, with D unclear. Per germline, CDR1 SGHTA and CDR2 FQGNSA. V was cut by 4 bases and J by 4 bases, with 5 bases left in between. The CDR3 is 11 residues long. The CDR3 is CASSSTYEQYF. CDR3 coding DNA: TGTGCCAGCAGCTCTACGTACGAGCAGTACTTC.

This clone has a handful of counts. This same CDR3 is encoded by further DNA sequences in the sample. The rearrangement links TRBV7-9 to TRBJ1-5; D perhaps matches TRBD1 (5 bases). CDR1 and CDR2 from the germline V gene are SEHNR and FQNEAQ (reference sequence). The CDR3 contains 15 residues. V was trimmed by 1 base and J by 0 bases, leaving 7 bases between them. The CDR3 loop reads CASSLGGYSNQPQHF. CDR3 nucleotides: TGTGCCAGCAGCTTAGGGGGGTATAGCAATCAGCCCCAGCATTTT. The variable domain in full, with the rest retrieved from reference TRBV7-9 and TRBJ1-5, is DTGVSQNPRHKITKRGQNVTFRCDPISEHNRLYWYRQTLGQGPEFLTYFQNEAQLEKSRLLSDRFSAERPKGSFSTLEIQRTEQGDSAMYLCASSLGGYSNQPQHFGDGTRLSIL.

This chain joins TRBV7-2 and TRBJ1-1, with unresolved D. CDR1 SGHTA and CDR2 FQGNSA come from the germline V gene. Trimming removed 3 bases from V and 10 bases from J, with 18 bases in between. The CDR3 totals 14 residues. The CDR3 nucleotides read TGTGCCAGCAGCTTCGCGTCTCAGACCTTTGTAGCTTTCTTT. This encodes CASSFASQTFVAFF.

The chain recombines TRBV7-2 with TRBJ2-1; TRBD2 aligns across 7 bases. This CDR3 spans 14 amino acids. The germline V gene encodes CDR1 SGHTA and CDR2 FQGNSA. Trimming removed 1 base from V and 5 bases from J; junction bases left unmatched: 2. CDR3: CASSLGAGDNEQFF. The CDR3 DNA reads TGTGCCAGCAGCTTAGGGGCGGGAGACAATGAGCAGTTCTTC.

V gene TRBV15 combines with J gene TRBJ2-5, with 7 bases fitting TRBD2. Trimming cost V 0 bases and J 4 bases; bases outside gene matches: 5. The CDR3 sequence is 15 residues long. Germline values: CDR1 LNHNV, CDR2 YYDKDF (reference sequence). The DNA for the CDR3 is TGTGCCACCAGCAGAGACCTAGCGGTAGGAGAGACCCAGTACTTC. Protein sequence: CATSRDLAVGETQYF.

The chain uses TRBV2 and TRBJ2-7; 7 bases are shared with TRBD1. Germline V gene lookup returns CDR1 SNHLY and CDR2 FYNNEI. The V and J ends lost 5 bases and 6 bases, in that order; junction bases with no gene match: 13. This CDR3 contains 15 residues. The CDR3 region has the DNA TGTGCCAGCAGTCAACTAAACAGGGGACGGGGCGAGCAGTACTTC. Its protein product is CASSQLNRGRGEQYF.

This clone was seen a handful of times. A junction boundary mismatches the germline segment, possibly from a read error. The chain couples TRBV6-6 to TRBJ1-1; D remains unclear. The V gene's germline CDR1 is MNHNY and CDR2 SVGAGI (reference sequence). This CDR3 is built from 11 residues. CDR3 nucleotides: TGTGCCAGCAGCTCTAACAGTGAAGCTTTCTTT. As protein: CASSSNSEAFF.

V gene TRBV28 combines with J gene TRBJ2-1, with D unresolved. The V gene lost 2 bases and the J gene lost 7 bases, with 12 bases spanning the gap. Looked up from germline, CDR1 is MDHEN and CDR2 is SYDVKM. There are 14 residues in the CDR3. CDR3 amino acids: CASSLRPVGNEQFF. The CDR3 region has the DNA TGTGCCAGCAGTTTAAGGCCGGTTGGTAATGAGCAGTTCTTC.

CDR3 in DNA: TGTGCCAGCAGTGAGCACAGGGTTGTCACTGAAGCTTTCTTT. Protein product: CASSEHRVVTEAFF. The V and J genes are TRBV6-1 and TRBJ1-1; possibly TRBD1 for D (6 bases). Germline values: CDR1 MNHNS, CDR2 SASEGT. The CDR3 consists of 14 residues. V lost 3 bases, J lost 4 bases, and 12 bases lay in between.

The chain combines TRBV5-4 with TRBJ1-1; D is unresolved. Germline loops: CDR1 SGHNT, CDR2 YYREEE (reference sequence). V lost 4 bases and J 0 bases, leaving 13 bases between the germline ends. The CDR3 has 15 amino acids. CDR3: CASSRRLAMNTEAFF. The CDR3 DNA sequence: TGTGCCAGCAGCAGACGACTTGCGATGAACACTGAAGCTTTCTTT.